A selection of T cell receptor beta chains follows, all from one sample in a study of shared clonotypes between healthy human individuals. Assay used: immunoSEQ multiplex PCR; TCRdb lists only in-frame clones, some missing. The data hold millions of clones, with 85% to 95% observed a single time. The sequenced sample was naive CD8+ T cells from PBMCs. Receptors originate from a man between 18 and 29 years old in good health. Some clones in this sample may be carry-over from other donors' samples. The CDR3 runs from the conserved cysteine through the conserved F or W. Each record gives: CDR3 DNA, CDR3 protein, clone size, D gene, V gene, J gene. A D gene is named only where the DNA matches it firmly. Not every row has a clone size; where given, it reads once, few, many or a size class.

TGCGCCAGCAGCTTTGGTGTACAGCCGAACACTGAAGCTTTCTTT,CASSFGVQPNTEAFF,.,.,TRBV5-1,TRBJ1-1
TGTGCCAGCAGTTTAATTACTAGCGGGAGGGTCCATGAGCAGTTCTTC,CASSLITSGRVHEQFF,.,TRBD2,TRBV28,TRBJ2-1
TGTGCCAGCACCTGCGAACCCAACGTGTGCGCCGGGGAGCTGTTTTTT,CASTCEPNVCAGELFF,.,.,TRBV7-9,TRBJ2-2
TGTGCCAGTAGTTCGGTTTACAATGAGCAGTTCTTC,CASSSVYNEQFF,.,.,TRBV19,TRBJ2-1
TGTGCCAGCAGCCCGAACACCGGGGAGCTGTTCTTT,CASSPNTGELFF,.,.,TRBV11-2,TRBJ2-2
TGTGCCAGTTCCGCGGAGGCGGGAGAAGGTGAGCAGTTCTTC,CASSAEAGEGEQFF,once,TRBD2,TRBV19,TRBJ2-1
TGCAGCAAAATAGACAGGGACGGGTCCTACGAGCAGTACTTC,CSKIDRDGSYEQYF,.,TRBD1,TRBV29-1,TRBJ2-7
TGTGCCAGCAGTGAGCGAGGGGCCCTTGGGTATGGCTACACCTTC,CASSERGALGYGYTF,.,.,TRBV25-1,TRBJ1-2
TGTGCCAGCAGCTTGGCCGGGGCGCGAACTGAAGCTTTCTTT,CASSLAGARTEAFF,once,.,TRBV5-6,TRBJ1-1
TGCGCCAGCAGCCAAGAGGCGGGAGTCAGCTACGAGCAGTACTTC,CASSQEAGVSYEQYF,.,TRBD2,TRBV4-3,TRBJ2-7
TGTGCCAGCAGCTCCTCCCCCGGGCTCTGGATCCATGAGCAGTTCTTC,CASSSSPGLWIHEQFF,.,.,TRBV21-1,TRBJ2-1
TGTGCCAGCAGTAACAGCCACTATGGCTACACCTTC,CASSNSHYGYTF,.,.,TRBV27,TRBJ1-2
TGTGCCAGTAGTATAGTTCCGGGAGATTACGAGCCCCAGCATTTT,CASSIVPGDYEPQHF,.,.,TRBV19,TRBJ1-5
TGTGCCAGCAGTGCGGCCACCGGGGAGCTGTTTTTT,CASSAATGELFF,.,.,TRBV6-5,TRBJ2-2
TGTGCCAGCATGATCTCTCGGGGGACAGAGACCCAGTACTTC,CASMISRGTETQYF,.,.,TRBV6-1,TRBJ2-5
TGTGCCAGCAGTTTAACGGGGGCGGGGGGTGAGCAGTTCTTC,CASSLTGAGGEQFF,.,TRBD2,TRBV27,TRBJ2-1
TGCGCCAGCAGCTTGGGAATCAGGGTACCTGGGGCCAACGTCCTGACTTTC,CASSLGIRVPGANVLTF,once,.,TRBV5-1,TRBJ2-6
TGTGCCAGCAGCTTAGTTCCCGGGACAGGGAACGAGCAGTACTTC,CASSLVPGTGNEQYF,.,TRBD1,TRBV7-2,TRBJ2-7
TGTGCCAGCAGCTTAGAACAGGCGTACAATGAGCAGTTCTTC,CASSLEQAYNEQFF,.,.,TRBV11-3,TRBJ2-1
TGTGCCAGCTACTTTGGCTATGGCTACACCTTC,CASYFGYGYTF,.,.,TRBV5-5,TRBJ1-2
TGTGCCAGCAGTTTGGGGGGGCCATACGAGCAGTACTTC,CASSLGGPYEQYF,.,.,TRBV27,TRBJ2-7
TGTGCCAGCCAAGTCGGGGCTGAAGCTTTCTTT,CASQVGAEAFF,.,.,TRBV5-6,TRBJ1-1
TGTGCCACCAGGTGGACAGGGGGCACTGAAGCTTTCTTT,CATRWTGGTEAFF,few,TRBD1,TRBV15,TRBJ1-1